Included here is one T cell receptor (beta chain) sequence, with context. The data originate from a study of monozygotic twins with inflammatory bowel disease. Reanalyzing the 5' RACE reads, TCRdb keeps one entry per CDR3 protein, without DNA. This sample's clone table lists about 380,000 distinct CDR3 sequences. This CDR3 has 15 amino acids. In germline, CDR1 is GTSNPN, CDR2 SVGIG (reference sequence). V is TRBV30 and J is TRBJ2-1; TCRdb lists TRBD1, though no DNA is available to test this call. The clonotype comes from a human donor with ulcerative colitis or Crohn's disease, or a healthy co-twin of an affected twin (not recorded which). Sample: blood. CDR3 in amino acids: CAWSRGSLEYNEQFF.